The next 9 T cell receptor beta chains were all read from a single sample in a study of T-cell reconstitution after alpha-beta-depleted transplantation in children. Unique molecular identifiers were incorporated during preparation of the TCRbeta library. TCRdb re-called the PCR reads through MiXCR, storing one row per CDR3 protein. There are approximately 91,000 distinct CDR3 sequences in the sample; roughly 8.3% occur only once, and 5.5% to 7% lies in the top ten. The sample in question was PBMCs from the stem cell graft donor, obtained from the stem cell graft. The receptor set was obtained from a human donor who donated a stem cell graft to a child with congenital amegakaryocytic thrombocytopenia.

This clonotype has more than one count but fewer than ten. This chain connects TRBV6-5 to TRBJ2-1; 10 nucleotides line up with TRBD1. This CDR3 has 16 residues. The V segment lost 2 bases and the J segment 9 bases; nucleotides outside the gene matches: 10. CDR1 is MNHEY, CDR2 SVGAGI, per germline. CDR3 DNA: TGTGCCAGCAGTTACGAGTCCTTAGACAGGGGGCGTGAGCAGTTCTTC. Translated, it gives CASSYESLDRGREQFF.

Many counts were recorded for this clonotype. The rearrangement links TRBV12-3 or TRBV12-4 to TRBJ1-5; D unresolved. The CDR3 totals 12 residues. V lost 3 bases to trimming and J lost 4 bases, with 4 bases between them. The CDR3 protein is CASSFTNQPQHF. Written as DNA, the CDR3 is TGTGCCAGCAGTTTTACTAATCAGCCCCAGCATTTT.

CDR3 in amino acids: CASSLEVIRRSPSYEQYF. CDR3 DNA sequence: TGTGCCAGCAGCTTAGAAGTTATCAGACGCTCACCGTCCTACGAGCAGTACTTC. The V gene is TRBV11-2, the J gene TRBJ2-7; D unclear. V shed 0 bases and J shed 1 base, with 19 bases lying between them. The CDR3 loop spans 18 amino acids. Germline CDR1 SGHAT, CDR2 FQNNGV.

This clonotype was detected many times. V usage is TRBV12-3 or TRBV12-4 and J usage is TRBJ2-5, with 16 bases identical to TRBD2. Trimming removed 9 bases from V and 7 bases from J; junction bases left unmatched: 14. The CDR3 is 17 amino acids. CDR3 protein: CASTSGTSGRAAGTQYF. For the CDR3, the DNA is TGTGCCAGTACTTCTGGGACTAGCGGGAGGGCCGCAGGGACCCAGTACTTC.

Concerning this clonotype: A read error may produce the germline difference seen at one junction end. The gene calls are TRBV12-3 or TRBV12-4 and TRBJ1-3; tentatively, D is TRBD1 (6 bases). The CDR3 sequence is 19 residues long. The CDR3 sequence is CTISLAREETGRSGNTIYF. The CDR3 DNA follows: TGTACCATCAGTTTAGCCCGGGAGGAGACAGGACGCTCTGGAAACACCATATATTTC.

This clonotype was observed many times. The chain is built from TRBV28 and TRBJ2-1, with D maybe TRBD1 (5 bases). The CDR3 consists of 14 residues. Germline CDR1 and CDR2: MDHEN and SYDVKM. Trimming took 4 bases from V and 3 from J, leaving 10 bases between them. For the CDR3, the DNA is TGTGCCAGCAGTTATCAGGGTAACTACAATGAGCAGTTCTTC. This translates into CASSYQGNYNEQFF.

At least ten counts were recorded for this clonotype. The chain employs TRBV10-3 and TRBJ1-6; D ambiguous. Germline-derived CDR1 and CDR2 are ENHRY and SYGVKD. Trimming left V 0 bases short and J 7 bases short, with 10 bases between. The CDR3 has 15 amino acids. The CDR3 DNA sequence: TGTGCCATCAGTGAGTCGACGGCAGGAAATTCACCCCTCCACTTT. Translated, it gives CAISESTAGNSPLHF.

This clonotype was observed at least ten times. The V gene is TRBV6-5, the J gene TRBJ1-3, with D uncertain. The V and J ends lost 0 bases and 0 bases respectively, with 9 bases between them. Per germline, CDR1 MNHEY and CDR2 SVGAGI. There are 16 residues in the CDR3. This CDR3 is CASSYSKLYSGNTIYF. The CDR3 DNA follows: TGTGCCAGCAGTTACTCGAAGCTTTACTCTGGAAACACCATATATTTT.

This clonotype was detected many times. This sequence joins TRBV4-3 and TRBJ1-4; unclear D gene. The CDR3 consists of 17 residues. Germline V gene lookup returns CDR1 LGHNA and CDR2 YSLEER. The ends were cut back, 0 bases at V and 8 bases at J, with 19 bases in the middle. The CDR3 DNA is TGCGCCAGCAGCCAAGATCTCCAGGACCCCCGAAGGGAAAAACTGTTTTTT. This gives the protein CASSQDLQDPRREKLFF.